This T cell receptor beta chain emerged from a study of shared clonotypes between healthy human individuals. Turning to the study itself: A couple of female and a few male donors aged 18 to 49 were enrolled. For every donor, three CD4 naive, three CD4 memory, two CD8 naive and one CD8 memory plates were used.

Sequencing used immunoSEQ multiplex PCR; TCRdb keeps in-frame clones, though not all of them. This table holds 2 million to 3 million clones, approximately 94% found once. With 7 bases removed from V and 5 bases from J, the gap between germline ends came to 21 bases. The CDR3 sequence is 15 residues long. The germline V gene has CDR1 SEHNR and CDR2 FQNEAQ (reference sequence). The chain uses TRBV7-9 and TRBJ2-7; no clear D gene. This sequence was found in a young man in good health. Some clones in this sample may be carry-over from other donors' samples. Material: naive CD4+ T cells from PBMCs. Subset here: CD45RA+ positively selected. This CDR3 reads CASTLTRVSAHEQYF. The CDR3 coding sequence is TGTGCCAGCACCCTGACGCGAGTTAGTGCCCACGAGCAGTACTTC.